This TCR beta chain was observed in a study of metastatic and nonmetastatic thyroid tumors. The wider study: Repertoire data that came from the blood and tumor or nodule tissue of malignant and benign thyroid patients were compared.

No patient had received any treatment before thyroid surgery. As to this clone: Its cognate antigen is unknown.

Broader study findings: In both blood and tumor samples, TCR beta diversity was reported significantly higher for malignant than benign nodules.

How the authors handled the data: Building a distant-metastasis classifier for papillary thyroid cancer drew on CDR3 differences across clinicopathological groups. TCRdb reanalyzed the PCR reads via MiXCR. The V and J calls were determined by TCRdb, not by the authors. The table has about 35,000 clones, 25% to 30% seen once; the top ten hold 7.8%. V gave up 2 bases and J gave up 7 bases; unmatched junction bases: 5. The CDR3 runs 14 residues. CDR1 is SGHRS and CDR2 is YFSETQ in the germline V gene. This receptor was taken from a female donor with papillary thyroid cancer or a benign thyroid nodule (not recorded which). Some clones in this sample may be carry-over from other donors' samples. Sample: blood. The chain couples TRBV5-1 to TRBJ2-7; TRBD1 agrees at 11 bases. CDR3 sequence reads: CASSLQRDRGEQYF. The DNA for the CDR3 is TGCGCCAGCAGCTTACAGCGGGACAGGGGGGAGCAGTACTTC.